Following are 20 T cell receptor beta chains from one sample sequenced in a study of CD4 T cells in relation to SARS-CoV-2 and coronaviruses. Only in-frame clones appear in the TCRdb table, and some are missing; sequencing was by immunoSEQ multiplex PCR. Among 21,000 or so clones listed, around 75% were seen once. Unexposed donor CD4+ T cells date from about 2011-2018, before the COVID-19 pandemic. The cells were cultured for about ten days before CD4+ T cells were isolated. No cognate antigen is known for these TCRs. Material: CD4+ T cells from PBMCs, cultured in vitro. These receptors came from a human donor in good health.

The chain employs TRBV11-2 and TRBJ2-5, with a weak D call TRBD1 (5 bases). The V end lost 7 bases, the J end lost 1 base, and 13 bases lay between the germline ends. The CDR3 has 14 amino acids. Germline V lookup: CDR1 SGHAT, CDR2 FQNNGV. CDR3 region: CASNHQGPQETQYF. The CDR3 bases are TGTGCCAGCAATCATCAGGGCCCCCAAGAGACCCAGTACTTC.

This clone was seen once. The CDR3 loop is CASSPESEAFF. CDR3 DNA: TGTGCCAGCTCACCGGAAAGTGAAGCTTTCTTT. This chain joins TRBV18 and TRBJ1-1; the D is unclear. V dropped 3 bases and J dropped 7 bases, with 6 bases sitting between them. The CDR3 sequence is 11 residues long. Germline V gene lookup returns CDR1 KGHSH and CDR2 LQKENI.

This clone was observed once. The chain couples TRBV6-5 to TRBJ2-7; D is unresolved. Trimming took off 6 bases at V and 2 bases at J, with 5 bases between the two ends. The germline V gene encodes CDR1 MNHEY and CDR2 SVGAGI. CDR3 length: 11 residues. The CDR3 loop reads CASSSAYEQYF. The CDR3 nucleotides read TGTGCCAGCAGCTCAGCCTACGAGCAGTACTTC.

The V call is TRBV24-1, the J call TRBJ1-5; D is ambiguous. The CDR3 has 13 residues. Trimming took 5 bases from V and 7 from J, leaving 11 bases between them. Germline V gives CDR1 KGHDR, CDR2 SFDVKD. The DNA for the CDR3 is TGTGCCACCAGTGCTGGGTCTTCCCAGCCCCAGCATTTT. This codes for CATSAGSSQPQHF.

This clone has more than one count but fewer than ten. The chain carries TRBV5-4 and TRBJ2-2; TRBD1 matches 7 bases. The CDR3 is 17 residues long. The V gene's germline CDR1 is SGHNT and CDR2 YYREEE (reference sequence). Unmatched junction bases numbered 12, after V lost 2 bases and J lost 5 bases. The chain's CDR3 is CASSFLGGRGRTGELFF. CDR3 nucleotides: TGTGCCAGCAGCTTCTTAGGGGGCAGGGGAAGGACCGGGGAGCTGTTTTTT.

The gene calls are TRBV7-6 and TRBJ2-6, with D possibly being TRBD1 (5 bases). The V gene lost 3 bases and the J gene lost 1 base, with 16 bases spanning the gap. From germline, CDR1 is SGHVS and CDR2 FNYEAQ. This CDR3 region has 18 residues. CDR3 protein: CASSFSGLLPSGANVLTF. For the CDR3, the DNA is TGTGCCAGCAGCTTTTCAGGGTTATTACCTTCTGGGGCCAACGTCCTGACTTTC.

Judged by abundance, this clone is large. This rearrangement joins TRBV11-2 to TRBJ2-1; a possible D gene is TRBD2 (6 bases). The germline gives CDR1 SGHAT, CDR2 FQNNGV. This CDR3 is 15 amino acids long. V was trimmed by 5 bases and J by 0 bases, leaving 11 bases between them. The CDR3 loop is CASSPDGSSYNEQFF. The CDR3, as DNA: TGTGCCAGCAGCCCCGACGGGAGCTCCTACAATGAGCAGTTCTTC.

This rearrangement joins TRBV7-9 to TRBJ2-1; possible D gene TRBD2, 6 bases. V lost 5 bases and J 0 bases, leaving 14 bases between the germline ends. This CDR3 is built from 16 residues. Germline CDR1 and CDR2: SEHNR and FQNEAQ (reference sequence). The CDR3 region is CASSRRARDSYNEQFF. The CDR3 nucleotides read TGTGCCAGCAGCCGGAGGGCCAGGGACTCCTACAATGAGCAGTTCTTC.

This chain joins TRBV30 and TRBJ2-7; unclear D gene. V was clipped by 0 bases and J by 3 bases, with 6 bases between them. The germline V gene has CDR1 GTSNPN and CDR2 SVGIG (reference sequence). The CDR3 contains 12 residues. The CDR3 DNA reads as TGTGCCTGGAGTGTATCCCGCTACGAGCAGTACTTC. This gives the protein CAWSVSRYEQYF.

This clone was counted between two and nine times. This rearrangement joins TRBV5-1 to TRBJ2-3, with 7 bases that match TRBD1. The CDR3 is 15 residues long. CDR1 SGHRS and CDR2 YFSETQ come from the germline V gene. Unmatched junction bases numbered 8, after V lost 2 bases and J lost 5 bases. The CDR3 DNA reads TGCGCCAGCAGCTTACGGGACAGCCGAGAAGATACGCAGTATTTT. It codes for CASSLRDSREDTQYF.

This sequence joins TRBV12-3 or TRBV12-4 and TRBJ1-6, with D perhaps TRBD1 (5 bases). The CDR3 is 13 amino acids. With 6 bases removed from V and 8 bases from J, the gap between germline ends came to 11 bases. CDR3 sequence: CASRRQLDSPLHF. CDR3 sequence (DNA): TGTGCCAGCAGACGACAGTTGGATTCACCCCTCCACTTT.

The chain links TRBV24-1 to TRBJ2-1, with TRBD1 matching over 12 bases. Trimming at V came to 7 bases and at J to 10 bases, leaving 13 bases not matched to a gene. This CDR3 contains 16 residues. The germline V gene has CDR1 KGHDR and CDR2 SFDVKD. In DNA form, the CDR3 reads TGTGCCACCAGCGATCCTCCGGGACAGGGGGCCGGAGAGCAGTTCTTC. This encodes CATSDPPGQGAGEQFF.

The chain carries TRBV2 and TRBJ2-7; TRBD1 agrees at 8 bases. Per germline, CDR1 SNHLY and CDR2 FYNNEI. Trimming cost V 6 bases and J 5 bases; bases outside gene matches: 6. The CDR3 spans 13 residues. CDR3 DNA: TGTGCCAGCAGCCGGACAGGGAGGAACGAGCAGTACTTC. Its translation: CASSRTGRNEQYF.

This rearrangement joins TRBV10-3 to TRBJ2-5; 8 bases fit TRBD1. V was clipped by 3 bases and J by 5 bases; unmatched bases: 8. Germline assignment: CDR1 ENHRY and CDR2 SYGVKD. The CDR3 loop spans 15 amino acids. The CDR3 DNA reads TGTGCCATCAGTGAAGCGGACAGGGACAGGGAGACCCAGTACTTC. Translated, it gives CAISEADRDRETQYF.

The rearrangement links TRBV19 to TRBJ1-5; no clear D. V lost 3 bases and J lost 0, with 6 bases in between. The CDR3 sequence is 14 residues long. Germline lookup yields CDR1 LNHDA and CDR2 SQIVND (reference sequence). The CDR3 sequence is CASSINRSNQPQHF. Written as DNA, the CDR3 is TGTGCCAGTAGTATCAACCGTAGCAATCAGCCCCAGCATTTT.

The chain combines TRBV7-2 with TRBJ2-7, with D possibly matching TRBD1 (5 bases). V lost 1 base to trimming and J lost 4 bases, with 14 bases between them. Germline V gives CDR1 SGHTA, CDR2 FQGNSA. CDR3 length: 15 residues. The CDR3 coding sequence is TGTGCCAGCAGCTTAGTCGACGGCAAGGGGTACGAGCAGTACTTC. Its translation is CASSLVDGKGYEQYF.

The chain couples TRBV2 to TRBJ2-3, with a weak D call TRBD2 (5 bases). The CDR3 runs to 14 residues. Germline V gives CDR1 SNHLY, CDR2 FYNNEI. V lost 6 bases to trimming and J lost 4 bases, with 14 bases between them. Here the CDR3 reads CASRGGLVSDTQYF. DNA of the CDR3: TGTGCCAGCAGGGGCGGACTCGTGTCAGATACGCAGTATTTT. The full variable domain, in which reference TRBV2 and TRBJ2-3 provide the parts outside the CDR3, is EPEVTQTPSHQVTQMGQEVILRCVPISNHLYFYWYRQILGQKVEFLVSFYNNEISEKSEIFDDQFSVERPDGSNFTLKIRSTKLEDSAMYFCASRGGLVSDTQYFGPGTRLTVL.

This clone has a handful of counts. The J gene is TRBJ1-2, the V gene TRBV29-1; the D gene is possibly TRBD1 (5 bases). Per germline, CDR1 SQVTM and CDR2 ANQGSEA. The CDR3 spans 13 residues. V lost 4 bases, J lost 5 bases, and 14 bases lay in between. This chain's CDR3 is CSVGSVGGYGYTF. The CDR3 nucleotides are TGCAGCGTTGGCTCCGTGGGGGGTTATGGCTACACCTTC.

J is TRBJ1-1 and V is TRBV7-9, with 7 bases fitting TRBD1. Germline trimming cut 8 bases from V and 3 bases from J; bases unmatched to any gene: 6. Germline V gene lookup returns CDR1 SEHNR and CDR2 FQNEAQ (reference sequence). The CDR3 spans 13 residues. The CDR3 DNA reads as TGTGCCAGCCAAAGCCAGGGGGACACTGAAGCTTTCTTT. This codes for CASQSQGDTEAFF. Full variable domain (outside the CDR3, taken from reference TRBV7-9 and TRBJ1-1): DTGVSQNPRHKITKRGQNVTFRCDPISEHNRLYWYRQTLGQGPEFLTYFQNEAQLEKSRLLSDRFSAERPKGSFSTLEIQRTEQGDSAMYLCASQSQGDTEAFFGQGTRLTVV.

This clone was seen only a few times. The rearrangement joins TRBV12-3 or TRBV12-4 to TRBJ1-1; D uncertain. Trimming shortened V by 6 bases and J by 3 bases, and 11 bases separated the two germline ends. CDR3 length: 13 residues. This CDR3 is CASSRADYTEAFF. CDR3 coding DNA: TGTGCCAGCAGCCGGGCCGATTACACTGAAGCTTTCTTT.